This T cell receptor (beta chain) emerged from a study of blood T cell repertoires in COVID-19. Study processing details: Nucleated cell number was recorded as an estimate derived from reference gene primer amplification. This table comes from immunoSEQ multiplex PCR, and its TCRdb copy is limited to in-frame clones, with some not included. That table gives V, J and clone size, and the DNA gave D and trimming. The table includes some 160,000 clones, roughly 78% detected once. This TCR was sampled from a man between 65 and 85 years old with active or convalescent COVID-19. Material: peripheral blood.

The CDR3 loop reads CASSLAGQTYEQYF. CDR3 nucleotides: TGCGCCAGCAGCTTGGCCGGACAGACCTACGAGCAGTACTTC. V gene TRBV5-1 combines with J gene TRBJ2-7, with D tentatively TRBD1 (6 bases). Trimming took 0 bases from V and 2 from J, leaving 9 bases between them. Germline V gene lookup returns CDR1 SGHRS and CDR2 YFSETQ. The length of the CDR3 is 14 residues.